The TCR beta chain under discussion was sequenced for a study of blood T cells in healthy people across ages. Study conclusions and caveats: Expanded clonotype shifts may have been confounded, as the donors had an unknown CMV status.

This clonotype was detected only a few times. What it binds is unknown. Primed by a sample-barcoded 5' primer and a J-beta primer mix, a second PCR proceeded for about 6 to 12 cycles. One entry per CDR3 protein, called by TCRdb with MiXCR from the 5' RACE reads. Found here are about 500,000 distinct CDR3 sequences, 24% of them singletons; the top ten hold roughly 9%. Trimming removed 6 bases at V and 2 bases at J, with 14 bases between. Looked up from germline, CDR1 is ENHRY and CDR2 is SYGVKD. The CDR3 runs 14 residues. This sample was also put to use in a study of T cells of mothers and their children. As that study records: A primer called M1S, used in the second PCR, added sample barcodes and 2-4 random nucleotides.

The TCR was taken from a boy aged 5-17 years in good health. This chain uses TRBV10-3 with TRBJ2-7; tentatively, D is TRBD2 (7 bases). The sequencing sample was made of blood. This chain's CDR3 is CAIRGAGDPYEQYF. CDR3 coding DNA: TGTGCCATCAGGGGGGCGGGGGACCCCTACGAGCAGTACTTC.